This TCR beta chain derives from a study of blood T cells in healthy people across ages. Notes on the study in general: Nothing was known about donor CMV status, and this possibly confounded expanded clonotype changes.

Sample-barcoded 5' priming and a J-beta primer mix drove a second PCR of roughly 6 to 12 cycles. TCRdb independently ran MiXCR on the 5' RACE reads; one entry per CDR3 protein. The sample includes approximately 1,000,000 distinct CDR3 sequences, 45% of them seen just once. This CDR3 spans 16 amino acids. CDR1 KGHSH and CDR2 LQKENI come from the germline V gene. The V and J ends lost 3 bases and 1 base respectively, with 15 bases between them. In the case of this clonotype: The antigen is unknown.

The sequence was collected from a woman aged 55-70 years in good health. Sequenced sample: blood. V and J are TRBV18 and TRBJ2-5; possible D gene TRBD1, 6 bases. CDR3 sequence (DNA): TGTGCCAGCTCACCGATCCAGGGGCAGTCCCAAGAGACCCAGTACTTC. Translating gives CASSPIQGQSQETQYF.